The rows below give T cell receptor beta chains drawn from one sample of a study of blood T cell repertoires in COVID-19. Clones were read by immunoSEQ multiplex PCR, and TCRdb kept only the in-frame ones, dropping some. The sample holds approximately 140,000 clones, 65% to 80% seen once. Material: peripheral blood. These TCRs come from a man aged 45-65 years with acute or convalescent COVID-19. Both conserved end residues are part of each CDR3. D genes are given only for firm matches. A clone size is listed for some rows: how often the clone was seen (once, few, many), or a class if it is expanded.

>14|NA|NA|TRBV7-2|TRBJ1-2
CASSLRTDTYGYTF
TGTGCCAGCAGCTTACGGACAGATACCTATGGCTACACCTTC
>12|NA|NA|TRBV2|TRBJ1-2
CASPGDEYGYTF
TGTGCCAGCCCAGGGGACGAATATGGCTACACCTTC
>12|NA|NA|TRBV5-1|TRBJ1-2
CASSLAQDGYTF
TGCGCCAGCAGCTTGGCCCAGGATGGCTACACCTTC
>14|NA|NA|TRBV6-1|TRBJ2-2
CASSEIFGTGELFF
TGTGCCAGCAGTGAGATTTTCGGTACCGGGGAGCTGTTTTTT
>15|NA|TRBD1|TRBV5-5|TRBJ1-4
CASSLEATGIEKLFF
TGTGCCAGCAGCTTGGAGGCGACAGGGATTGAAAAACTGTTTTTT
>16|NA|NA|TRBV20-1|TRBJ1-5
CSASLAEGRSNQPQHF
TGCAGTGCTAGTCTCGCGGAGGGCAGGAGCAATCAGCCCCAGCATTTT
>14|NA|TRBD2|TRBV6-4|TRBJ2-3
CASSPSGATDTQYF
TGTGCCAGCAGCCCCAGCGGGGCCACAGATACGCAGTATTTT
>14|once|TRBD1|TRBV7-9|TRBJ2-5
CASSQPGQAGTQYF
TGTGCCAGCAGCCAACCGGGACAGGCAGGGACCCAGTACTTC
>15|NA|TRBD1|TRBV5-1|TRBJ1-2
CASSWTGGGLYGYTF
TGCGCCAGCAGCTGGACAGGGGGGGGCCTCTATGGCTACACCTTC
>15|NA|TRBD2|TRBV6-5|TRBJ2-1
CASTRLAGGPNEQFF
TGTGCCAGCACCCGACTAGCGGGGGGGCCAAATGAGCAGTTCTTC
>13|NA|NA|TRBV5-8|TRBJ2-5
CASSWGYQETQYF
TGTGCCAGCAGCTGGGGCTACCAAGAGACCCAGTACTTC
>15|NA|TRBD1|TRBV5-1|TRBJ1-1
CASSSRQGAGTEAFF
TGCGCCAGCAGCTCCAGACAGGGGGCTGGGACTGAAGCTTTCTTT
>15|NA|TRBD2|TRBV5-1|TRBJ2-1
CASSLRASGPAEQFF
TGCGCCAGCAGCTTGAGGGCTAGCGGCCCCGCTGAGCAGTTCTTC
>15|few|NA|TRBV19|TRBJ2-1
CASSSPGHMGNEQFF
TGTGCCAGTAGTAGTCCGGGACATATGGGCAATGAGCAGTTCTTC
>14|NA|TRBD1|TRBV19|TRBJ1-2
CASSIQGADYGYTF
TGTGCCAGTAGTATACAGGGGGCTGACTATGGCTACACCTTC
>14|once|TRBD1|TRBV9|TRBJ1-1
CASSVRGRGTEAFF
TGTGCCAGCAGCGTCAGGGGGCGAGGCACTGAAGCTTTCTTT
>20|NA|TRBD2|TRBV19|TRBJ2-1
CASSFSLAGGSFSSYNEQFF
TGTGCCAGTTCCTTCTCGCTAGCGGGGGGATCGTTTAGCTCCTACAATGAGCAGTTCTTC
>18|NA|TRBD1|TRBV11-3|TRBJ1-2
CASSLGSPTGISDGGYTF
TGTGCCAGCAGCTTAGGGTCCCCGACAGGGATCAGTGATGGAGGCTACACCTTC
>14|NA|TRBD1|TRBV30|TRBJ2-2
CAWTRQGAYGELFF
TGTGCCTGGACGAGGCAGGGGGCTTACGGGGAGCTGTTTTTT
>13|NA|TRBD1|TRBV6-5|TRBJ2-3
CASSPTGGDTQYF
TGTGCCAGCAGTCCGACAGGGGGAGATACGCAGTATTTT
>15|NA|NA|TRBV3-1/TRBV3-2|TRBJ1-6
CASSPNGGQNSPLHF
TGTGCCAGCAGCCCAAATGGGGGCCAGAATTCACCCCTCCACTTT
>13|NA|NA|TRBV5-8|TRBJ2-3
CASSLVWQDTQYF
TGTGCCAGCAGCTTGGTCTGGCAAGATACGCAGTATTTT
>14|NA|NA|TRBV7-4|TRBJ1-6
CASTIRCSGSPLHF
TGTGCCAGCACAATCAGGTGTTCCGGCTCACCCCTCCACTTT
>15|NA|NA|TRBV6-1|TRBJ1-1
CASSDAGEWNTEAFF
TGTGCCAGCAGTGATGCGGGGGAGTGGAACACTGAAGCTTTCTTT
>14|NA|NA|TRBV5-1|TRBJ2-7
CASSLTGNRYEQYF
TGCGCCAGCAGCTTGACAGGGAATCGCTACGAGCAGTACTTC
>14|NA|TRBD2|TRBV30|TRBJ2-1
CAWKRGGLWNEQFF
TGTGCCTGGAAGCGGGGGGGCCTCTGGAATGAGCAGTTCTTC
>16|NA|TRBD2|TRBV9|TRBJ2-3
CASSPGGGYSTDTQYF
TGTGCCAGCAGCCCTGGGGGGGGGTACAGCACAGATACGCAGTATTTT
>11|NA|NA|TRBV6-2/TRBV6-3|TRBJ2-5
CASSSGVAQYF
TGTGCCAGCAGTTCAGGGGTGGCCCAGTACTTC
>14|NA|TRBD2|TRBV6-1|TRBJ2-5
CASSELAGQETQYF
TGTGCCAGCAGTGAATTAGCGGGCCAAGAGACCCAGTACTTC
>16|NA|NA|TRBV19|TRBJ1-3
CASSLDMSHGGNTIYF
TGTGCCAGTAGTCTCGACATGTCGCACGGTGGAAACACCATATATTTT
>17|NA|TRBD2|TRBV6-2/TRBV6-3|TRBJ2-5
CASSYSIGGGLQETQYF
TGTGCCAGCAGTTACTCGATAGGCGGGGGGCTACAAGAGACCCAGTACTTC
>15|NA|NA|TRBV4-2|TRBJ1-1
CASSQDSQGYTEAFF
TGTGCCAGCAGCCAAGATTCCCAGGGTTACACTGAAGCTTTCTTT
>12|NA|NA|TRBV2|TRBJ2-7
CASSGGLLEQYF
TGTGCCAGCAGTGGTGGACTACTCGAGCAGTACTTC
>12|once|NA|TRBV3-1/TRBV3-2|TRBJ2-5
CASSQDIETQYF
TGTGCCAGCAGCCAAGATATTGAGACCCAGTACTTC
>16|NA|NA|TRBV6-4|TRBJ2-1
CASSVDIVVPYNEQFF
TGTGCCAGCAGTGTCGACATCGTCGTTCCCTACAATGAGCAGTTCTTC
>13|NA|TRBD2|TRBV9|TRBJ2-1
CASSGIAGYEQFF
TGTGCCAGCTCGGGGATAGCGGGGTATGAGCAGTTCTTC
>17|NA|NA|TRBV9|TRBJ2-6
CASSPAAGLLGANVLTF
TGTGCCAGCAGCCCCGCCGCGGGGCTTCTTGGGGCCAACGTCCTGACTTTC
>14|NA|TRBD1|TRBV11-2|TRBJ1-1
CASSLDRDSTEAFF
TGTGCCAGCAGCTTAGACCGGGACAGCACTGAAGCTTTCTTT
>16|NA|TRBD2|TRBV5-1|TRBJ2-3
CASTGLAGSVTDTQYF
TGCGCCAGCACCGGGCTAGCGGGGTCAGTCACAGATACGCAGTATTTT
>14|NA|NA|TRBV5-1|TRBJ1-1
CASSLVSGNTEAFF
TGCGCCAGCAGCTTAGTGTCCGGGAACACTGAAGCTTTCTTT
>17|NA|NA|TRBV5-4|TRBJ1-6
CASSLEGGVSYNSPLHF
TGTGCCAGCAGCTTGGAGGGGGGGGTATCCTATAATTCACCCCTCCACTTT
>14|NA|TRBD1|TRBV9|TRBJ1-6
CASRPDRGTSPLHF
TGTGCCAGCAGGCCGGACAGGGGTACTTCACCCCTCCACTTT
>10|NA|NA|TRBV29-1|TRBJ1-2
CSVDNSGYTF
TGCAGCGTTGATAACTCTGGCTACACCTTC
>13|NA|NA|TRBV12-3/TRBV12-4|TRBJ1-6
CASRAGHNSPLHF
TGTGCCAGCAGGGCAGGCCATAATTCACCCCTCCACTTT
>14|NA|NA|TRBV14|TRBJ1-6
CASSQVRENSPLHF
TGTGCCAGCAGCCAAGTTCGGGAGAATTCACCCCTCCACTTT
>15|NA|NA|TRBV10-1|TRBJ2-5
CASSPRFPGSVTQYF
TGCGCCAGCAGCCCCAGATTCCCAGGTAGTGTGACCCAGTACTTC
>14|NA|TRBD1|TRBV11-2|TRBJ1-1
CASSLVGRGTEAFF
TGTGCCAGCAGCTTAGTGGGCAGGGGGACTGAAGCTTTCTTT
>17|few|TRBD1|TRBV6-1|TRBJ1-4
CASSGTGTGTTNEKLFF
TGTGCCAGCAGTGGAACCGGGACAGGAACAACTAATGAAAAACTGTTTTTT
>13|NA|NA|TRBV7-2|TRBJ1-2
CASSPTGSRGYTF
TGTGCCAGCAGCCCTACAGGGAGTAGAGGCTACACCTTC
>12|NA|NA|TRBV29-1|TRBJ1-1
CSVARMNTEAFF
TGCAGCGTTGCGCGGATGAACACTGAAGCTTTCTTT
>17|NA|NA|TRBV21-1|TRBJ1-2
CASSKKGFRGYVDGYTF
TGTGCCAGCAGCAAAAAAGGTTTCAGGGGGTACGTGGATGGCTACACCTTC
>14|NA|TRBD1|TRBV7-9|TRBJ2-3
CASSPRTGTDTQYF
TGTGCCAGCAGCCCCCGGACAGGGACAGATACGCAGTATTTT
>12|NA|TRBD1|TRBV29-1|TRBJ1-2
CSVAGDSYGYTF
TGCAGCGTTGCTGGGGACAGCTATGGCTACACCTTC
>13|NA|TRBD2|TRBV6-1|TRBJ2-7
CASSEAGGVEQYF
TGTGCCAGCAGTGAAGCGGGAGGGGTCGAGCAGTACTTC
>15|NA|NA|TRBV5-5|TRBJ1-3
CASSTRVSTGNTIYF
TGTGCCAGCAGCACCAGGGTGAGCACTGGAAACACCATATATTTT
>16|NA|TRBD2|TRBV7-3|TRBJ2-3
CASSLTIAGNTDTQYF
TGTGCCAGCAGCCTGACTATAGCGGGCAACACAGATACGCAGTATTTT
>15|NA|TRBD2|TRBV6-5|TRBJ2-2
CASSYGLAGAGELFF
TGTGCCAGCAGTTACGGGCTAGCGGGGGCCGGGGAGCTGTTTTTT